This TCR beta chain was retrieved from a study of blood T cell repertoires in COVID-19. TCRdb keeps only in-frame clones here, not all; method: immunoSEQ multiplex PCR. The data hold 250,000 to 400,000 clones, with roughly 90% observed a single time. V was shortened by 6 bases and J by 12 bases, with 17 bases between the two germline ends. This CDR3 is built from 12 residues. The V gene is TRBV12-3 or TRBV12-4, the J gene TRBJ1-1, with D maybe TRBD1 (6 bases). The source material was peripheral blood. The origin of this receptor is a woman aged 25 to 39 with COVID-19, enrolled during active disease. The CDR3 DNA is TGTGCCAGCAGCTTGACTACAGGGAACACTTTCTTT. Its translation: CASSLTTGNTFF.